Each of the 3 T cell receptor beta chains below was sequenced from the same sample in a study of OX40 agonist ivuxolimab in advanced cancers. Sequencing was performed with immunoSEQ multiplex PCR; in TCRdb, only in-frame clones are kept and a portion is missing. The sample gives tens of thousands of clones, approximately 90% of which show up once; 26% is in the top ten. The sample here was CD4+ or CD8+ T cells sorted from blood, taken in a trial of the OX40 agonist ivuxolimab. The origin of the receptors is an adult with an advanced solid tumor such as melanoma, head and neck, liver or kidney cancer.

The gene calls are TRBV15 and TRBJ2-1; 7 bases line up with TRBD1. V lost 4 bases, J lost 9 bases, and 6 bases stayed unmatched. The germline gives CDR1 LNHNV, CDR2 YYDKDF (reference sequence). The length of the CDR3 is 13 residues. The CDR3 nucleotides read TGTGCCACCAGCATAGTCAGGGGGAGTGAGCAGTTCTTC. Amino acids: CATSIVRGSEQFF.

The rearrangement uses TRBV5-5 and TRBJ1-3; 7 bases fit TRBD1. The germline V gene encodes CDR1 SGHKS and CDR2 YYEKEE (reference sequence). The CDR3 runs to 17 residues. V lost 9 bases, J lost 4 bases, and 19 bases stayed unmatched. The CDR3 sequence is CATFLWGTARKGNTIYF. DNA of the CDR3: TGTGCCACCTTCTTGTGGGGGACAGCCAGGAAGGGAAACACCATATATTTT.

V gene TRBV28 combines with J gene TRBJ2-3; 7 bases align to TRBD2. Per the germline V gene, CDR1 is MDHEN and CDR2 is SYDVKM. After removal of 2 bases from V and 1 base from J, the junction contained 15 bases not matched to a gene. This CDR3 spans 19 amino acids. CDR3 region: CASSLVASGPRVGTDTQYF. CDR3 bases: TGTGCCAGCAGTTTAGTTGCTAGCGGCCCCCGGGTGGGCACAGATACGCAGTATTTT.